Below, 5 T cell receptor beta chains from the same sample are listed, as sequenced in a study of blood T cell repertoires in COVID-19. Only in-frame clones appear in the TCRdb table, and some are missing; sequencing was by immunoSEQ multiplex PCR. Among more than 110,000 clones listed, approximately 80% were seen once. The sequenced sample was peripheral blood. Every receptor here comes from a human donor in a cohort sampled during active COVID-19.

The chain carries TRBV10-3 and TRBJ2-7; 11 bases line up with TRBD1. The CDR3 is 13 amino acids. Germline trimming cut 8 bases from V and 4 bases from J; bases unmatched to any gene: 4. From germline, CDR1 is ENHRY and CDR2 SYGVKD. The CDR3 region is CAIEGTGGYEQYF. The CDR3 nucleotides read TGTGCCATCGAGGGGACAGGGGGATACGAGCAGTACTTC.

The J gene is TRBJ2-3, the V gene TRBV5-1; D is uncertain. This CDR3 is 14 amino acids long. Trimming took 5 bases from V and 0 from J, leaving 10 bases between them. Germline-derived CDR1 and CDR2 are SGHRS and YFSETQ. The CDR3 DNA sequence: TGCGCCAGCAGACAAGTCGGGAGCACAGATACGCAGTATTTT. Translating gives CASRQVGSTDTQYF.

The chain is built from TRBV7-2 and TRBJ1-5, with unresolved D. V was shortened by 5 bases and J by 0 bases, with 8 bases between the two germline ends. The CDR3 has 14 amino acids. Germline assignment: CDR1 SGHTA and CDR2 FQGNSA. The CDR3 DNA is TGTGCCAGCAGCCAGTATAATAGCAATCAGCCCCAGCATTTT. Protein product: CASSQYNSNQPQHF.

The genes are TRBV4-3 and TRBJ1-5; D might be TRBD1 (5 bases). The germline V and J ends were trimmed by 1 base and 5 bases, with 15 bases remaining between them. This CDR3 has 16 residues. Germline lookup yields CDR1 LGHNA and CDR2 YSLEER. DNA for the CDR3: TGCGCCAGCAGCCAAGGTACCCAGGGTGGGTATCAGCCCCAGCATTTT. Protein: CASSQGTQGGYQPQHF.

This chain connects TRBV15 to TRBJ2-1, with 10 bases identical to TRBD2. Germline V gives CDR1 LNHNV, CDR2 YYDKDF (reference sequence). Trimming took 0 bases from V and 10 from J; bases not matched to a gene: 9. The CDR3 runs to 16 residues. CDR3 bases: TGTGCCACCAGCAGAGAAGGACTAGCGGCAACCCCGGAGCAGTTCTTC. Its protein is CATSREGLAATPEQFF.